This entry lists 19 T cell receptor beta chains sequenced from one sample in a study of read filtering for tumor transcriptome and immune sequencing. This library used roughly 400 ng RNA and molecular barcoded adaptors spanning alpha/delta and beta/gamma chains. TCRdb used MiXCR to reprocess the reads, holding one entry per CDR3 protein. Here the sample spans approximately 60,000 distinct CDR3 sequences, roughly 19% being singletons. The sample comprised a population of CD138-negative cells sorted from bone marrow. These receptor sequences come from a donor at least 40 years old with multiple myeloma.

A remark on this clonotype: At one of its ends the junction is not consistent with the germline gene, which may arise from a read error. The chain couples TRBV7-3 to TRBJ2-1, with a weak D call TRBD1 (6 bases). Per germline, CDR1 SGHTA and CDR2 FQGTGA. The CDR3 spans 14 residues. In DNA form, the CDR3 reads TGTGCCAGCAGCTTACTGGAAGGGGACAATGATCAGTTCTTC. It specifies CASSLLEGDNDQFF.

This clonotype was seen a handful of times. The chain uses TRBV2 and TRBJ2-2, with D possibly matching TRBD1 (5 bases). The germline gives CDR1 SNHLY, CDR2 FYNNEI. The V end lost 8 bases, the J end lost 6 bases, and 7 bases lay between the germline ends. CDR3 size: 11 residues. CDR3 DNA: TGTGCCAGCCAAGGGGCCGGGGAGCTGTTTTTT. It encodes CASQGAGELFF.

The chain carries TRBV29-1 and TRBJ1-1; D gene ambiguous. V lost 8 bases and J 4 bases, leaving 11 bases between the germline ends. The CDR3 consists of 11 residues. In germline, CDR1 is SQVTM, CDR2 ANQGSEA. Written as DNA, the CDR3 is TGCAGCCTCAGGATGGGCACTGAAGCTTTCTTT. This sequence encodes CSLRMGTEAFF.

This clonotype turned up a few times. J is TRBJ2-4 and V is TRBV5-1; D might be TRBD1 (6 bases). V was cut by 4 bases and J by 4 bases, with 6 bases left in between. The CDR3 runs to 12 residues. The germline gives CDR1 SGHRS, CDR2 YFSETQ. CDR3 DNA sequence: TGCGCCAGCAGCACAGGGAAAAACATTCAGTACTTC. It translates to CASSTGKNIQYF.

This clonotype was detected ten times or more. This chain connects TRBV2 to TRBJ2-3, with 11 positions matching TRBD2. The CDR3 extends over 16 amino acids. V shed 6 bases and J 4 bases; nucleotides not matched to a gene: 9. The germline V gene encodes CDR1 SNHLY and CDR2 FYNNEI. The CDR3 coding sequence is TGTGCCAGCAGCGGGAGACTAGCGGGAACCCCAGATACGCAGTATTTT. It yields the protein CASSGRLAGTPDTQYF. Filled out from reference TRBV2 and TRBJ2-3, the complete variable domain reads EPEVTQTPSHQVTQMGQEVILRCVPISNHLYFYWYRQILGQKVEFLVSFYNNEISEKSEIFDDQFSVERPDGSNFTLKIRSTKLEDSAMYFCASSGRLAGTPDTQYFGPGTRLTVL.

This clonotype has at least ten counts. The chain employs TRBV29-1 and TRBJ1-1, with TRBD1 matching over 8 bases. This CDR3 is 15 amino acids long. Germline-derived CDR1 and CDR2 are SQVTM and ANQGSEA. V lost 6 bases, J lost 0 bases, and 9 bases stayed unmatched. CDR3 bases: TGCAGCGTCATATGGACAGGGAGAATGAACACTGAAGCTTTCTTT. It translates to CSVIWTGRMNTEAFF.

This clonotype was counted only a few times. The rearrangement joins TRBV6-1 to TRBJ2-3; TRBD1 aligns across 9 bases. Germline V lookup: CDR1 MNHNS, CDR2 SASEGT. This CDR3 region has 19 residues. The V segment lost 0 bases and the J segment 3 bases; nucleotides outside the gene matches: 13. Here the CDR3 DNA reads TGTGCCAGCAGTGAAGCTAATACGAGGGACAGGGCAAGGACAGATACGCAGTATTTT. Its protein product is CASSEANTRDRARTDTQYF.

The chain is built from TRBV20-1 and TRBJ1-5; D not certain. This CDR3 contains 13 residues. Germline CDR1 is DFQATT and CDR2 is SNEGSKA (reference sequence). V lost 3 bases, J lost 5 bases, and 11 bases lay in between. CDR3 in amino acids: CSASRGADQPQHF. Here the CDR3 DNA reads TGCAGTGCTAGCCGGGGAGCCGATCAGCCCCAGCATTTT.

The sample holds many counts of this clonotype. Compared with germline, one end of the junction differs, possibly owing to a read error. V usage is TRBV7-7 and J usage is TRBJ2-1; TRBD2 aligns across 8 bases. The CDR3 totals 15 residues. The germline V gene encodes CDR1 SSHAT and CDR2 FNYEAQ (reference sequence). The CDR3 loop reads CASSPQLAEYNEQFF. The CDR3, as DNA: TGTGCTAGCAGCCCCCAACTAGCGGAATACAATGAGCAGTTCTTC.

Concerning this clonotype: A much larger clone sits a single nucleotide away, making a read error possible. The chain is built from TRBV6-5 and TRBJ1-1, with a weak D call TRBD1 (5 bases). This CDR3 has 11 residues. From germline, CDR1 is MNHEY and CDR2 SVGAGI. The CDR3 DNA reads as TGTGCCGCCCTGGGGACCACTGTAGCTTTCTTT. Translated: CAALGTTVAFF.

The chain recombines TRBV12-3 or TRBV12-4 with TRBJ1-5; D may be TRBD1 (6 bases). Trimming took 5 bases from V and 4 from J, leaving 12 bases between them. The CDR3 runs 14 residues. The CDR3 DNA is TGTGCCAGCAGTATGGCAGGGGCGAATCAGCCCCAGCATTTT. Encoded protein: CASSMAGANQPQHF.

There are many counts of this clonotype. The rearrangement joins TRBV20-1 to TRBJ2-6; D perhaps matches TRBD2 (5 bases). Germline CDR1 DFQATT, CDR2 SNEGSKA (reference sequence). The V end was cut by 7 bases, the J end by 0 bases, with 16 bases between. The CDR3 is 16 residues long. DNA for the CDR3: TGCAGTGGGAGGAGTTTCGCCGACTCTGGGGCCAACGTCCTGACTTTC. Its translation is CSGRSFADSGANVLTF.

This clonotype was counted a few times. The junction does not match germline at one end; this may be a read error. V gene TRBV19 combines with J gene TRBJ2-2; D remains unclear. This CDR3 is 13 amino acids long. CDR1 and CDR2 from the germline V gene are LNHDA and SQIVND (reference sequence). CDR3 region: CASTQLHTRELFF. The DNA of the CDR3 is TGTGCCAGTACCCAACTACACACCAGGGAGCTGTTTTTT.

This clonotype was counted at least ten times. The genes are TRBV4-1 and TRBJ2-6; TRBD1 is a possible D gene (5 bases). Germline V gives CDR1 MGHRA, CDR2 YSYEKL. The CDR3 totals 14 residues. Trimming took 3 bases from V and 4 from J, leaving 7 bases between them. The CDR3 loop reads CASSQTDGANVLTF. CDR3 sequence (DNA): TGCGCCAGCAGCCAGACAGACGGGGCCAACGTCCTGACTTTC.

This clonotype occurred many times. The rearrangement uses TRBV5-5 and TRBJ2-7, with 8 bases lining up with TRBD1. This CDR3 has 15 amino acids. CDR1 and CDR2 from the germline V gene are SGHKS and YYEKEE (reference sequence). The V gene end was trimmed by 4 bases and the J gene end by 4 bases; junction bases not matched to a gene: 10. The CDR3 sequence is CASSAAGTGLYEQYF. The CDR3 nucleotides are TGTGCCAGCAGCGCCGCCGGGACAGGTTTATACGAGCAGTACTTC.

This clonotype was observed many times. The chain combines TRBV20-1 with TRBJ2-1; TRBD2 agrees at 7 bases. The V and J ends lost 5 bases and 4 bases, in that order; junction bases with no gene match: 11. Germline V gives CDR1 DFQATT, CDR2 SNEGSKA (reference sequence). The CDR3 totals 15 residues. The CDR3 is CSARLAEGPYNEQFF. In DNA, the CDR3 is TGCAGTGCTCGCCTAGCGGAGGGGCCTTACAATGAGCAGTTCTTC.

This clonotype was seen ten or more times. This chain uses TRBV5-1 with TRBJ2-5; possible D gene TRBD1, 6 bases. Germline V gene sequence: CDR1 SGHRS, CDR2 YFSETQ. There are 14 residues in the CDR3. V lost 2 bases to trimming and J lost 1 base, with 9 bases between them. The DNA of the CDR3 is TGCGCCAGCAGCTTCCAGGGGACCCAAGAGACCCAGTACTTC. It translates to CASSFQGTQETQYF.

As for this clonotype: A much larger clone lies a single base off, so this may be a read error. The chain recombines TRBV11-2 with TRBJ2-1; unclear D gene. The CDR3 runs 16 residues. CDR1 SGHAT and CDR2 FQNNGV come from the germline V gene. In DNA form, the CDR3 reads TGTGCCAGCAGCTTAGAATCCAGGAGCTCCTACAATGATCAGTTCTTC. Protein: CASSLESRSSYNDQFF.

This clonotype appeared a few times. This chain links TRBV7-3 with TRBJ2-2, with D perhaps matching TRBD2 (5 bases). The CDR3 contains 15 residues. V was trimmed by 5 bases and J by 5 bases, leaving 15 bases between them. Germline V gives CDR1 SGHTA, CDR2 FQGTGA. CDR3 nucleotides: TGTGCCAGCAGCCTAGGAGGATACGTAACCGGGGAGCTGTTTTTT. Translation gives CASSLGGYVTGELFF.